These 23 T cell receptor beta chains share one sample of origin, sequenced in a study of shared clonotypes between healthy human individuals. Sequencing was performed with immunoSEQ multiplex PCR; in TCRdb, only in-frame clones are kept and a portion is missing. Found here are some 2.4 million clones, 90% to 95% of them singletons; the top ten hold more than 0.35%. Sequenced: naive CD4+ T cells from PBMCs. Subset specified: CD45RA+ positively selected. All receptors derive from a man between 18 and 29 years old in good health. Some clones in this sample may be carry-over from other donors' samples.

The J gene is TRBJ1-3, the V gene TRBV2; D call uncertain. The V gene lost 10 bases and the J gene lost 0 bases, with 25 bases spanning the gap. The CDR3 totals 18 residues. The germline CDR1 and CDR2 sequences are SNHLY and FYNNEI. For the CDR3, the DNA is TGTGCCACCATACCGGGTCTAAGTCCCTACAGCTCTGGAAACACCATATATTTT. It yields the protein CATIPGLSPYSSGNTIYF.

V gene TRBV5-4 combines with J gene TRBJ2-7; D might be TRBD2 (9 bases). Germline CDR1 SGHNT, CDR2 YYREEE (reference sequence). V was pared by 2 bases and J by 6 bases, with 18 bases between. CDR3 length: 15 amino acids. Here the CDR3 reads CASSFSASGTGEQYF. DNA of the CDR3: TGTGCCAGCAGCTTTTCCGCTAGCGGGACAGGCGAGCAGTACTTC.

Regarding this clone: Other DNA sequences in the sample encode the same CDR3. The chain recombines TRBV28 with TRBJ2-6, with 8 bases that match TRBD2. Germline V lookup: CDR1 MDHEN, CDR2 SYDVKM. V dropped 7 bases and J dropped 1; count of bases not matched to a gene: 3. This CDR3 comprises 15 residues. CDR3 in DNA: TGTGCCAGCACCTCGGGAGGGTCTGGGGCCAACGTCCTGACTTTC. Its protein product is CASTSGGSGANVLTF.

This clone has more than one count but fewer than ten. This chain joins TRBV6-5 and TRBJ1-5; 9 bases are shared with TRBD1. The germline V gene has CDR1 MNHEY and CDR2 SVGAGI. The CDR3 has 14 residues. V was clipped by 5 bases and J by 9 bases; unmatched bases: 8. CDR3: CASSKRTGVGPQHF. In nucleotides, the CDR3 is TGTGCCAGCAGTAAACGGACAGGGGTTGGGCCCCAGCATTTT.

The rearrangement links TRBV7-3 to TRBJ2-1, with 8 bases fitting TRBD2. Germline V gene sequence: CDR1 SGHTA, CDR2 FQGTGA. The length of the CDR3 is 17 residues. The J segment lost 0 bases and the V segment lost 5 bases, leaving 9 bases of the junction unmatched. CDR3 sequence reads: CASSAGAGTSSYNEQFF. The CDR3 bases are TGTGCCAGCAGCGCCGGAGCCGGGACTAGCTCCTACAATGAGCAGTTCTTC.

The J gene is TRBJ1-2, the V gene TRBV6-5, with D perhaps TRBD1 (5 bases). Germline CDR1 MNHEY, CDR2 SVGAGI. Trimming stripped 2 bases from V and 4 bases from J, with 17 bases between. The CDR3 runs to 16 residues. The CDR3 bases are TGTGCCAGCAGTTACAGTTGGGGGAATTTAGGCTATGGCTACACCTTC. It translates to CASSYSWGNLGYGYTF.

The chain joins TRBV2 to TRBJ2-7; the match to TRBD1 covers 9 bases. CDR1 is SNHLY and CDR2 is FYNNEI in the germline V gene. Unmatched junction bases numbered 11, after V lost 4 bases and J lost 4 bases. The CDR3 is made up of 16 amino acids. Written as DNA, the CDR3 is TGTGCCAGCAGTGTTGGACGCTCGGGACAGGGATACGAGCAGTACTTC. Encoded protein: CASSVGRSGQGYEQYF.

V usage is TRBV5-1 and J usage is TRBJ2-5; 12 nucleotides align to TRBD2. From germline, CDR1 is SGHRS and CDR2 YFSETQ. After removal of 0 bases from V and 11 bases from J, the junction contained 5 bases not matched to a gene. This CDR3 region has 14 residues. CDR3 DNA: TGCGCCAGCAGCTTGGATTGGACTAGCGGGATGCAGTACTTC. It yields the protein CASSLDWTSGMQYF. Looking up the rest from reference TRBV5-1 and TRBJ2-5 gives the full variable domain: KAGVTQTPRYLIKTRGQQVTLSCSPISGHRSVSWYQQTPGQGLQFLFEYFSETQRNKGNFPGRFSGRQFSNSRSEMNVSTLELGDSALYLCASSLDWTSGMQYFGPGTRLLVL.

CDR3 coding DNA: TGTGCCAGCAGCTCCCTGGACTGGAAAGAGACCCAGTACTTC. Amino acid sequence: CASSSLDWKETQYF. V is TRBV11-1 and J is TRBJ2-5; D is perhaps TRBD2 (5 bases). V lost 4 bases to trimming and J lost 3 bases, with 12 bases between them. Germline V lookup: CDR1 SGHAT, CDR2 FQDESV (reference sequence). This CDR3 spans 14 amino acids.

V is TRBV19 and J is TRBJ2-1; 12 bases line up with TRBD2. V lost 6 bases to trimming and J lost 5 bases; unmatched junction nucleotides: 8. CDR3 length: 16 amino acids. The germline V gene has CDR1 LNHDA and CDR2 SQIVND (reference sequence). The CDR3 DNA is TGTGCCAGTAGCCTAGCGGGAGGGCTCGGCCACAATGAGCAGTTCTTC. This encodes CASSLAGGLGHNEQFF.

This clone is a singleton in its sample. The V and J genes are TRBV9 and TRBJ1-2, with TRBD1 matching 10 bases. The J segment lost 6 bases and the V segment lost 3 bases, leaving 8 bases of the junction unmatched. Looked up from germline, CDR1 is SGDLS and CDR2 is YYNGEE. This CDR3 region has 15 residues. The CDR3 DNA follows: TGTGCCAGCAGCGCCTGGGACAGGGGAGCTGATGGCTACACCTTC. Its translation: CASSAWDRGADGYTF.

The genes are TRBV7-3 and TRBJ2-1, with D perhaps matching TRBD2 (5 bases). The CDR3 runs 15 residues. Trimming took off 5 bases at V and 2 bases at J, with 13 bases between the two ends. Germline CDR1 reads SGHTA; CDR2 reads FQGTGA. CDR3 loop: CASSRGLATYNEQFF. CDR3 DNA: TGTGCCAGCAGCCGAGGACTGGCTACCTACAATGAGCAGTTCTTC.

This chain joins TRBV7-9 and TRBJ1-1; D remains ambiguous. The CDR3 is made up of 15 amino acids. Looked up from germline, CDR1 is SEHNR and CDR2 is FQNEAQ (reference sequence). Trimming removed 5 bases from V and 5 bases from J, with 18 bases in between. CDR3 DNA: TGTGCCAGCAGCCCTCAATCACTAGGGAGGACTGAAGCTTTCTTT. This translates into CASSPQSLGRTEAFF. Based on the CDR3 plus reference TRBV7-9 and TRBJ1-1, the full variable domain is DTGVSQNPRHKITKRGQNVTFRCDPISEHNRLYWYRQTLGQGPEFLTYFQNEAQLEKSRLLSDRFSAERPKGSFSTLEIQRTEQGDSAMYLCASSPQSLGRTEAFFGQGTRLTVV.

The CDR3 loop reads CASSFRQLPQETQYF. CDR3 DNA: TGTGCCAGCAGCTTCCGCCAGCTCCCCCAAGAGACCCAGTACTTC. The V gene is TRBV5-5, the J gene TRBJ2-5, with D uncertain. The CDR3 contains 15 residues. The V and J ends lost 2 bases and 1 base respectively, with 12 bases between them. Germline V gene data show CDR1 as SGHKS and CDR2 as YYEKEE (reference sequence).

The chain couples TRBV15 to TRBJ2-3; 7 bases are shared with TRBD1. The CDR3 is 14 residues long. Germline loops: CDR1 LNHNV, CDR2 YYDKDF (reference sequence). The J segment lost 1 base and the V segment lost 5 bases, leaving 3 bases of the junction unmatched. As DNA, the CDR3 is TGTGCCACCAGCGTTGGACAGGGCACAGATACGCAGTATTTT. It encodes CATSVGQGTDTQYF.

The V gene is TRBV6-5, the J gene TRBJ1-1; D is perhaps TRBD1 (5 bases). The CDR3 sequence is 14 residues long. Germline CDR1 and CDR2: MNHEY and SVGAGI. V gave up 5 bases and J gave up 0 bases, with 10 bases separating them. The DNA of the CDR3 is TGTGCCAGCAGTGGGGGAATTATGAACACTGAAGCTTTCTTT. Translation gives CASSGGIMNTEAFF.

This chain joins TRBV5-1 and TRBJ2-2; 8 positions match TRBD2. The CDR3 consists of 15 residues. CDR1 and CDR2 from the germline V gene are SGHRS and YFSETQ. The V gene end was trimmed by 6 bases and the J gene end by 4 bases; junction bases not matched to a gene: 8. CDR3 bases: TGCGCCAGCATATCGGCGGGAGGTGGCACCGGGGAGCTGTTTTTT. It specifies CASISAGGGTGELFF.

The rearrangement uses TRBV27 and TRBJ2-1; D may be TRBD1 (6 bases). Trimming took off 5 bases at V and 8 bases at J, with 16 bases between the two ends. This CDR3 is 14 amino acids long. The germline V gene encodes CDR1 MNHEY and CDR2 SMNVEV (reference sequence). CDR3 region: CASSPTYRVDEQFF. CDR3 nucleotide sequence: TGTGCCAGCAGTCCGACCTACAGGGTCGATGAGCAGTTCTTC.

The V gene is TRBV15, the J gene TRBJ2-1; a weak D match, TRBD1 (5 bases). Trimming left V 0 bases short and J 6 bases short, with 12 bases between. The CDR3 is made up of 15 amino acids. The V gene's germline CDR1 is LNHNV and CDR2 YYDKDF (reference sequence). The CDR3 sequence: CATSRDRAGINEQFF. Written as DNA, the CDR3 is TGTGCCACCAGCAGAGATCGGGCAGGGATCAATGAGCAGTTCTTC.

V is TRBV15 and J is TRBJ2-7, with D possibly TRBD1 on 6 matching bases. The CDR3 is made up of 14 amino acids. Germline-derived CDR1 and CDR2 are LNHNV and YYDKDF (reference sequence). V dropped 3 bases and J dropped 2 bases, with 11 bases sitting between them. CDR3 in amino acids: CATSRTDRTYEQYF. DNA of the CDR3: TGTGCCACCAGCAGGACTGACAGGACCTACGAGCAGTACTTC.

The chain joins TRBV28 to TRBJ1-2; D possibly corresponds to TRBD1 (6 bases). CDR1 and CDR2 from the germline V gene are MDHEN and SYDVKM. This CDR3 comprises 14 residues. V lost 5 bases and J 4 bases, leaving 14 bases between the germline ends. CDR3: CASSITQGGYGYTF. DNA of the CDR3: TGTGCCAGCAGTATCACACAGGGTGGCTATGGCTACACCTTC.

CDR3 nucleotide sequence: TGTGCCAGCAGCGTCACAGCGGTGAACACCGGGGAGCTGTTTTTT. Translating it yields CASSVTAVNTGELFF. The rearrangement links TRBV9 to TRBJ2-2, with TRBD2 as a possible D gene (5 bases). The germline V and J ends were trimmed by 2 bases and 1 base, with 9 bases remaining between them. The CDR3 runs to 15 residues. Germline V gives CDR1 SGDLS, CDR2 YYNGEE.

The count of this clone is one. The V and J genes are TRBV5-1 and TRBJ1-2; D gene ambiguous. CDR3 size: 13 residues. CDR1 and CDR2 from the germline V gene are SGHRS and YFSETQ. With 0 bases removed from V and 8 bases from J, the gap between germline ends came to 11 bases. CDR3 coding DNA: TGCGCCAGCAGCTTGGGCCTCCAGTGGGGCTACACCTTC. This gives the protein CASSLGLQWGYTF.